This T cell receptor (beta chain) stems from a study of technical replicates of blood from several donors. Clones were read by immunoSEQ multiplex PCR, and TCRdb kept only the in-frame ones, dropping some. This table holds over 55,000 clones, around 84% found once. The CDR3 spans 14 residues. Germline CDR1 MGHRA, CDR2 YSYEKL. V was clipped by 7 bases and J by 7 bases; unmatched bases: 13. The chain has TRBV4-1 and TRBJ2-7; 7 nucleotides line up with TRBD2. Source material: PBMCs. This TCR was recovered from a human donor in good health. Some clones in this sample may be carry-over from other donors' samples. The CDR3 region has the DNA TGCGCCAGCACCCGGGGACTAACTTCGGGGGAGCAGTACTTC. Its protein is CASTRGLTSGEQYF.